This TCR beta chain originates from a study of T cell changes during pregnancy in multiple sclerosis. Libraries were prepared by immunoSEQ multiplex PCR; TCRdb keeps only in-frame clonotypes and omits some of them. The table has around 61,000 clones, around nine tenths seen once; the top ten hold approximately 1.5%. Trimming left V 4 bases short and J 7 bases short, with 19 bases between. The CDR3 is made up of 16 amino acids. The TCR sequence derives from a female donor in good health, enrolled as a control in a pregnancy study. This chain links TRBV23-1 with TRBJ1-4; the D gene is possibly TRBD1 (5 bases). TRBV23-1 is given ORF status, its function remaining uncertain. Sample: peripheral blood, taken in the third trimester of pregnancy. The chain's CDR3 is CASSLSRQTSGEKLFF. CDR3 DNA sequence: TGCGCCAGCAGTCTGTCCAGACAGACTTCGGGTGAAAAACTGTTTTTT.